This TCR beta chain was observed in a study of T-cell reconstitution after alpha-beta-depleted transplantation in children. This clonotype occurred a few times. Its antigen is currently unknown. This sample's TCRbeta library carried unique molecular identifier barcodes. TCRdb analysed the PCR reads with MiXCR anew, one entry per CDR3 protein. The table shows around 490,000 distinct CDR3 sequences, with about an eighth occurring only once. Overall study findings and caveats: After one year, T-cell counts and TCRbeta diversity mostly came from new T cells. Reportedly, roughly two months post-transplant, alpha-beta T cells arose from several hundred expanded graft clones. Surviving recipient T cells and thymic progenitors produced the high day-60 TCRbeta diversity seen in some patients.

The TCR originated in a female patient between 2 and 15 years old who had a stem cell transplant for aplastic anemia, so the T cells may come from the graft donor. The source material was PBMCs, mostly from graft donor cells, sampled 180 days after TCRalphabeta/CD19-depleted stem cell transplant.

The CDR3 loop reads CASSYRLAARETQYF. The CDR3 nucleotides are TGCGCCAGCAGCTACCGACTAGCGGCACGGGAGACCCAGTACTTC. The gene calls are TRBV5-1 and TRBJ2-5, with 9 bases identical to TRBD2. Per the germline V gene, CDR1 is SGHRS and CDR2 is YFSETQ. The CDR3 runs to 15 residues. V was clipped by 3 bases and J by 5 bases; unmatched bases: 8.